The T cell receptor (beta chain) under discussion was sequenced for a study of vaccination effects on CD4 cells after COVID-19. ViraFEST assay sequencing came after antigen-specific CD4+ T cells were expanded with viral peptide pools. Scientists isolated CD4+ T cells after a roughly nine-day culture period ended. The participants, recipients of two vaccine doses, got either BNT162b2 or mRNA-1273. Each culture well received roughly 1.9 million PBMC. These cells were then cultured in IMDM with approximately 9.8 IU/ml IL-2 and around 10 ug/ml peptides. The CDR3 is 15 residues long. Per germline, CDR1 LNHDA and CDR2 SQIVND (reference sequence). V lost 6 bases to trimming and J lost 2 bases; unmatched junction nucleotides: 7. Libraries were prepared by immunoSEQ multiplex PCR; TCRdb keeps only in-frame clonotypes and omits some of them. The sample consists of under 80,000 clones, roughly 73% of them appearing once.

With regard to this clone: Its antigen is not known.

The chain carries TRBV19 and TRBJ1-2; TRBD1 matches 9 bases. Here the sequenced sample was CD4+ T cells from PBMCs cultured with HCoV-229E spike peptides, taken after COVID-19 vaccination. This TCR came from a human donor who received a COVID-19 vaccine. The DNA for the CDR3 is TGTGCCAGTAGGCCCAGAACAGGGGGCAACTATGGCTACACCTTC. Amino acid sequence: CASRPRTGGNYGYTF.